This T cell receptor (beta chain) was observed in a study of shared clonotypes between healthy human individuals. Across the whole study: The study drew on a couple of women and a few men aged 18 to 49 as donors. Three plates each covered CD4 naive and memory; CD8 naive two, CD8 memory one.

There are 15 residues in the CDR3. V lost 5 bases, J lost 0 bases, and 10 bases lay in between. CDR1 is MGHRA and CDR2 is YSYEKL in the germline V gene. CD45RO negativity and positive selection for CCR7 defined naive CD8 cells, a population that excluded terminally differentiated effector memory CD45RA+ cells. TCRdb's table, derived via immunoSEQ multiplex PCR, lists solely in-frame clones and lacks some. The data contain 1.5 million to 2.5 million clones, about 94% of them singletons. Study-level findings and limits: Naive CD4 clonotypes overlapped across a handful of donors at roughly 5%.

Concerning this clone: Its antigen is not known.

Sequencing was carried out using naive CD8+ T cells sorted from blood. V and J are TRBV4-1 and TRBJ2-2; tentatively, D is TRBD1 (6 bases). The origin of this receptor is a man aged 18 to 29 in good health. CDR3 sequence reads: CASSAGGANTGELFF. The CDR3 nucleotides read TGCGCCAGCAGCGCTGGGGGCGCGAACACCGGGGAGCTGTTTTTT.